This entry describes one T cell receptor (beta chain). These data are taken from a study of control samples from healthy donors and cancer patients. TCRdb's table, derived via immunoSEQ multiplex PCR, lists solely in-frame clones and lacks some. The table shows tens of thousands of clones, with approximately 90% occurring only once. Germline values: CDR1 LGHNA, CDR2 YSLEER. Trimming at V came to 4 bases and at J to 6 bases, leaving 12 bases not matched to a gene. CDR3 length: 15 amino acids. This clonotype was obtained from a man in his 60s with colorectal cancer. Material for sequencing was PBMCs. The chain carries TRBV4-3 and TRBJ2-7, with 7 bases lining up with TRBD2. The CDR3 DNA reads TGCGCCAGCAGCCGAGGTACTAGCGATCCGAGCGAGCAGTACTTC. Its translation is CASSRGTSDPSEQYF.